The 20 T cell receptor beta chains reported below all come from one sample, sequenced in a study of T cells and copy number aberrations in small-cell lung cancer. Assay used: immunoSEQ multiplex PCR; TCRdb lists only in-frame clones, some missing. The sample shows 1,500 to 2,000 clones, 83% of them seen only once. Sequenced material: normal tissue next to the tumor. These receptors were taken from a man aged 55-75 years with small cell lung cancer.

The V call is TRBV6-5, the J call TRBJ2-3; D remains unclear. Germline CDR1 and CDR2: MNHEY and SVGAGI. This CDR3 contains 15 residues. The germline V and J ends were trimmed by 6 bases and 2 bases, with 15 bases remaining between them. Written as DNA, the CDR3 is TGTGCCAGCAGCCTCGAGCCTGGGGTCACAGATACGCAGTATTTT. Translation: CASSLEPGVTDTQYF.

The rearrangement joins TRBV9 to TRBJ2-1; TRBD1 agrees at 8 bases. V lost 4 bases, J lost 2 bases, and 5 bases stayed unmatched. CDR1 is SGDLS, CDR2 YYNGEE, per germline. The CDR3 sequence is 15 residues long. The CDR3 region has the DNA TGTGCCAGCAGCATCCAGGGGGCTACCTACAATGAGCAGTTCTTC. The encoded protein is CASSIQGATYNEQFF.

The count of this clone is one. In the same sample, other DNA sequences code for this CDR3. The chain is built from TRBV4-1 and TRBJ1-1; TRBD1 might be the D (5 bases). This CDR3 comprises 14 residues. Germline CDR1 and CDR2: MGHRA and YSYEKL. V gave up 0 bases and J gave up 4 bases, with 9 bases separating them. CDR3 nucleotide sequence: TGCGCCAGCAGCCAAGAAGGGGTGGGCACTGAAGCTTTCTTT. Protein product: CASSQEGVGTEAFF.

This CDR3 reads CASQRSGETQYF. CDR3 in DNA: TGCGCCAGCCAACGGAGTGGGGAGACCCAGTACTTC. The V gene is TRBV10-2, the J gene TRBJ2-5; unclear D gene. The V end lost 8 bases, the J end lost 5 bases, and 12 bases lay between the germline ends. This CDR3 has 12 residues. Germline V gene sequence: CDR1 WSHSY, CDR2 SAAADI.

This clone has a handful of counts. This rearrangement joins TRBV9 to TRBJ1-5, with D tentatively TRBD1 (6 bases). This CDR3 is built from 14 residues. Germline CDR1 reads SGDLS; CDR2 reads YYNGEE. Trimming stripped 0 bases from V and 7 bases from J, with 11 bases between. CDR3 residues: CASSVGDRNQPQHF. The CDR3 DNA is TGTGCCAGCAGCGTAGGCGACAGGAACCAGCCCCAGCATTTT.

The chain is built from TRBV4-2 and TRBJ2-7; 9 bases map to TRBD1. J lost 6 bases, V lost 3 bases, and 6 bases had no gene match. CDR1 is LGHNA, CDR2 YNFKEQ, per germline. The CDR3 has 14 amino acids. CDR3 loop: CASSQSGTGSEQYF. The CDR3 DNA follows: TGTGCCAGCAGCCAGTCCGGGACAGGGAGCGAGCAGTACTTC.

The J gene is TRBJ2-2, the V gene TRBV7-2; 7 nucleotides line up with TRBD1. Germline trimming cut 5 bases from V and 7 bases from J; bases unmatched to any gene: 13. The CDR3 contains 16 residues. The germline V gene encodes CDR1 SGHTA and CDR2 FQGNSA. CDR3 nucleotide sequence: TGTGCCAGCAGCACTCAGGGGACAGCACGAGGCGGGGAGCTGTTTTTT. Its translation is CASSTQGTARGGELFF.

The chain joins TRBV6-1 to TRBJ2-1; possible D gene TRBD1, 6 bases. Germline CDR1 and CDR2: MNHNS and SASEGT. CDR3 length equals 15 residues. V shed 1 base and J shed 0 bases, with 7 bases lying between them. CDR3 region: CASSEEGDSYNEQFF. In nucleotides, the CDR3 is TGTGCCAGCAGTGAAGAGGGGGACTCCTACAATGAGCAGTTCTTC.

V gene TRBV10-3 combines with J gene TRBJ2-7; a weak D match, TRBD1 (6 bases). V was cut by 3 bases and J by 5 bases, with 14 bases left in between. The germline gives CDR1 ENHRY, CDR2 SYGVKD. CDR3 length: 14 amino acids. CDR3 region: CAISDRGRDDEQYF. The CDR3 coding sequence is TGTGCCATCAGTGATAGGGGGAGAGACGACGAGCAGTACTTC.

Here the CDR3 reads CASSKASRTGGTDTQYF. The DNA for the CDR3 is TGTGCCAGCAGCAAAGCCTCTAGGACAGGGGGCACAGATACGCAGTATTTT. The J gene is TRBJ2-3, the V gene TRBV21-1; TRBD1, as called in the table, went unchecked against the DNA. TRBV21-1 is classified as a pseudogene. This CDR3 has 17 amino acids.

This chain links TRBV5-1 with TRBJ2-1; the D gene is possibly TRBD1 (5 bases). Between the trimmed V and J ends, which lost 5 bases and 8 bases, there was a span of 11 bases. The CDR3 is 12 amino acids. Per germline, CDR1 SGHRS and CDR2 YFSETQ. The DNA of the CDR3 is TGCGCCAGCAGTCCGGACATGGATGAGCAGTTCTTC. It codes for CASSPDMDEQFF.

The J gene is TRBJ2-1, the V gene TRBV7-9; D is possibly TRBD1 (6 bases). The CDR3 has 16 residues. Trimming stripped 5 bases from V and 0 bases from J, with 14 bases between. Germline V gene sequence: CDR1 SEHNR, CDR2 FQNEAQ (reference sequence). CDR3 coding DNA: TGTGCCAGCAGCCCGAGACAGGCGAGCTCCTACAATGAGCAGTTCTTC. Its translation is CASSPRQASSYNEQFF.

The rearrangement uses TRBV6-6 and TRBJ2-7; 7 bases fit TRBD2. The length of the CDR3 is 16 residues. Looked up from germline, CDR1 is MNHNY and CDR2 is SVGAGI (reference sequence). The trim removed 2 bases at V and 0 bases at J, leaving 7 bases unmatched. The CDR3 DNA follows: TGTGCCAGCAGTTACCCTCTAGCGGACCTCTCCTACGAGCAGTACTTC. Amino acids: CASSYPLADLSYEQYF.

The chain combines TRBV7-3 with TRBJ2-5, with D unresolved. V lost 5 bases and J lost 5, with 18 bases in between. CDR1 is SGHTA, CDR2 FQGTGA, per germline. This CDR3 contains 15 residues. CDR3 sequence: CASSEQGLGGETQYF. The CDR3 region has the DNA TGTGCCAGCAGCGAACAAGGATTGGGCGGCGAGACCCAGTACTTC.

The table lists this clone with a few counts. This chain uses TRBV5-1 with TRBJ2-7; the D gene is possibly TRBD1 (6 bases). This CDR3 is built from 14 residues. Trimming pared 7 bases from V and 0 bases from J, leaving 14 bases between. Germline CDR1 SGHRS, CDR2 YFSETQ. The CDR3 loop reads CASGVGTNSYEQYF. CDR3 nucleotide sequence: TGCGCCAGCGGTGTCGGGACAAACTCCTACGAGCAGTACTTC.

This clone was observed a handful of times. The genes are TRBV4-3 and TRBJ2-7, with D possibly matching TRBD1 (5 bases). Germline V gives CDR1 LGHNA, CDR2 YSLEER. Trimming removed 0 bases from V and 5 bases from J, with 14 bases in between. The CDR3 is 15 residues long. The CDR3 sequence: CASSQDGNRINEQYF. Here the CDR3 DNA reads TGCGCCAGCAGCCAAGACGGAAACAGGATTAACGAGCAGTACTTC.

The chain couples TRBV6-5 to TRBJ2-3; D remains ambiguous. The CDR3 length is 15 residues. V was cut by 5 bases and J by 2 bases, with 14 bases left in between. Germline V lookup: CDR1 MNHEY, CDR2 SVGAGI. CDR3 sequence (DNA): TGTGCCAGCAGTACGAGAGGAGCTGACACAGATACGCAGTATTTT. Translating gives CASSTRGADTDTQYF.

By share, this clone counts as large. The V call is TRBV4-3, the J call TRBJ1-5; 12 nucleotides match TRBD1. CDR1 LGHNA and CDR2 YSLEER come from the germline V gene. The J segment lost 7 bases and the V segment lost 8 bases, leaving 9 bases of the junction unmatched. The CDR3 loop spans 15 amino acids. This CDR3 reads CASPPGQGAGQPQHF. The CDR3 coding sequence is TGCGCCAGCCCACCGGGACAGGGGGCGGGACAGCCCCAGCATTTT.

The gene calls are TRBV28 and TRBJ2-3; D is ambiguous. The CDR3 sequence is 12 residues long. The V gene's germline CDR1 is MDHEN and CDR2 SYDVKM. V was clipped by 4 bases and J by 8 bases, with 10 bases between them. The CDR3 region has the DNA TGTGCCAGCAGTTCGGATCTAGGTACGCAGTATTTT. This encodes CASSSDLGTQYF.

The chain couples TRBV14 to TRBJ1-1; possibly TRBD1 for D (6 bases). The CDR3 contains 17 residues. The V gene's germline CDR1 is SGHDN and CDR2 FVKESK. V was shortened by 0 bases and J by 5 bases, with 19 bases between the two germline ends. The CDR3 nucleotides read TGTGCCAGCAGCCAAGATATGGTTTGGGGGGCCGAGACTGAAGCTTTCTTT. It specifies CASSQDMVWGAETEAFF. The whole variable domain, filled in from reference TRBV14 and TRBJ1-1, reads EAGVTQFPSHSVIEKGQTVTLRCDPISGHDNLYWYRRVMGKEIKFLLHFVKESKQDESGMPNNRFLAERTGGTYSTLKVQPAELEDSGVYFCASSQDMVWGAETEAFFGQGTRLTVV.